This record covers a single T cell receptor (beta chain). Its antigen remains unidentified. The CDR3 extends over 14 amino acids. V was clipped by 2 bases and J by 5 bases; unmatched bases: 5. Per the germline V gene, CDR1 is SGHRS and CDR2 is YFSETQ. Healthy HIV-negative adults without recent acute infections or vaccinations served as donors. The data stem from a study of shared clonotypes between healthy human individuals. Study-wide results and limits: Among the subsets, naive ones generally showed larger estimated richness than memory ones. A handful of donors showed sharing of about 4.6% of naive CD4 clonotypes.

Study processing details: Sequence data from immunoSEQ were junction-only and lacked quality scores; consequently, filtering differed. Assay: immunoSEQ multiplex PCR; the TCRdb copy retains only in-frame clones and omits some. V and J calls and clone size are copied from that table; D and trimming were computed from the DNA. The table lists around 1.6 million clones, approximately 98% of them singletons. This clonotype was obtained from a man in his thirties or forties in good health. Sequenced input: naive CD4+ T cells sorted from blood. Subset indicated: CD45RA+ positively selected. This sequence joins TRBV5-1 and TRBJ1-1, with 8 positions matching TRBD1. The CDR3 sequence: CASSLTGGLTEAFF. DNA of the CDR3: TGCGCCAGCAGCTTAACAGGGGGGTTGACTGAAGCTTTCTTT.